The 2 T cell receptor beta chains below were found in one sample sequenced in a study of Tregs in tolerant kidney transplant recipients. Some clones are missing from TCRdb's copy, which holds only in-frame ones; the method was immunoSEQ multiplex PCR. Seen here are tens of thousands of clones, approximately 83% observed once, and the top ten hold about 2%. The sequencing used Tregs from blood, collected before the transplant. Receptor source: a human donor who received a combined kidney and bone marrow transplant.

The chain employs TRBV6-5 and TRBJ2-7, with TRBD1 matching over 9 bases. This CDR3 contains 13 residues. Per germline, CDR1 MNHEY and CDR2 SVGAGI. With 2 bases clipped from V and 10 bases from J, the junction kept 6 bases outside the gene matches. CDR3 residues: CASSYREDRGQYF. The CDR3 nucleotides read TGTGCCAGCAGTTACCGCGAGGACAGGGGTCAGTACTTC.

The DNA for the CDR3 is TGTGCCAGCACGGGCCTAGCGGGCGTCAGGGAGCTGTTTTTT. This sequence encodes CASTGLAGVRELFF. The chain links TRBV27 to TRBJ2-2; 8 bases match TRBD2. The germline CDR1 and CDR2 sequences are MNHEY and SMNVEV (reference sequence). The CDR3 has 14 residues. The V gene end was trimmed by 7 bases and the J gene end by 9 bases; junction bases not matched to a gene: 10.